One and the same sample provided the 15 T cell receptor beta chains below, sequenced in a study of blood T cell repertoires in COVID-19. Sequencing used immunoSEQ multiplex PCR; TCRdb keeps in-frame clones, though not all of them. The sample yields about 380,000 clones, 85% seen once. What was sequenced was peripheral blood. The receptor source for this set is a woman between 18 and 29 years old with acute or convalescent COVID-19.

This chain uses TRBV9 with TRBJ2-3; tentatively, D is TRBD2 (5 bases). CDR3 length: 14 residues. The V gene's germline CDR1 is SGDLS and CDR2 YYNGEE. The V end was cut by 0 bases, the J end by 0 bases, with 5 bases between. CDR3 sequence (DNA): TGTGCCAGCAGCGTAGGCGGGAGCACAGATACGCAGTATTTT. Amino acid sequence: CASSVGGSTDTQYF.

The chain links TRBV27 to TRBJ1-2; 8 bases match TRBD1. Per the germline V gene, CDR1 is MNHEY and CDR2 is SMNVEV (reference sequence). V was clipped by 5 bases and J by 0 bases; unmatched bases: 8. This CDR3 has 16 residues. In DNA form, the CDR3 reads TGTGCCAGCAGTCCGGACAGGGCCTCAGCTAACTATGGCTACACCTTC. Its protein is CASSPDRASANYGYTF.

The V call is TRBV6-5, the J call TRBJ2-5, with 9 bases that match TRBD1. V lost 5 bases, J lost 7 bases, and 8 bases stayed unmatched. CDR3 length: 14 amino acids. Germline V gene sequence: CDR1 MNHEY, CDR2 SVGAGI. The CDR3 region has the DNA TGTGCCAGCAGTCCCGGGACAGGGCGGGCGACCCAGTACTTC. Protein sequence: CASSPGTGRATQYF.

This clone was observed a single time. This chain's CDR3 is CASSDSQWAEPGGLSGNTIYF. CDR3 sequence (DNA): TGTGCCAGCAGTGACTCACAATGGGCAGAACCCGGTGGTCTCTCTGGAAACACCATATATTTT. This chain uses TRBV6-4 with TRBJ1-3; D ambiguous. The CDR3 spans 21 residues. Deletions cut 0 bases from V and 0 bases from J, with 24 bases between. CDR1 is MRHNA and CDR2 is SNTAGT in the germline V gene.

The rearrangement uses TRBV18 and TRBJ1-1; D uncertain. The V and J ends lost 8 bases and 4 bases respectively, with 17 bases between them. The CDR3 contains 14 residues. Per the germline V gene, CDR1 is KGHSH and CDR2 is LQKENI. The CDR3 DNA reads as TGTGCCAGCAGTAACAAATTCCCGTCCACTGAAGCTTTCTTT. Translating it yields CASSNKFPSTEAFF.

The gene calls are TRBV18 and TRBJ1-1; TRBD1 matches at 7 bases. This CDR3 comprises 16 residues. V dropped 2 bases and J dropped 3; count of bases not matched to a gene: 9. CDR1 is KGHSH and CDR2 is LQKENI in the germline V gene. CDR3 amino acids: CASSPSTGLMDTEAFF. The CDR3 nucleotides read TGTGCCAGCTCACCATCGACAGGGCTCATGGACACTGAAGCTTTCTTT.

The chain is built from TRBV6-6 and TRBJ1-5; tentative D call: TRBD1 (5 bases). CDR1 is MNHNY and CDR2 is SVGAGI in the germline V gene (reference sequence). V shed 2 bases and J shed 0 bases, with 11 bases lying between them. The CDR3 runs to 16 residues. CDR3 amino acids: CASSYDSRYSNQPQHF. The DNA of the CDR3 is TGTGCCAGCAGTTACGACAGCAGGTATAGCAATCAGCCCCAGCATTTT.

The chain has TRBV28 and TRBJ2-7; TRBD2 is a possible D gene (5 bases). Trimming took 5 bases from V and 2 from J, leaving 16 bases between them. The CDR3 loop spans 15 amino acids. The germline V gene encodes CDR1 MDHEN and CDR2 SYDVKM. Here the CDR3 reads CASSPGLTPPYEQYF. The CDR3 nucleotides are TGTGCCAGCAGTCCAGGACTCACCCCTCCCTACGAGCAGTACTTC.

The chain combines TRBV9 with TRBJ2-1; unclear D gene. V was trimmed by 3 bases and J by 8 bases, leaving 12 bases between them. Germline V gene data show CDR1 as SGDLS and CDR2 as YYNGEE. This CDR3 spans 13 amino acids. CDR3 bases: TGTGCCAGCAGCGCTTGGTCCGGAGATGAGCAGTTCTTC. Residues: CASSAWSGDEQFF.

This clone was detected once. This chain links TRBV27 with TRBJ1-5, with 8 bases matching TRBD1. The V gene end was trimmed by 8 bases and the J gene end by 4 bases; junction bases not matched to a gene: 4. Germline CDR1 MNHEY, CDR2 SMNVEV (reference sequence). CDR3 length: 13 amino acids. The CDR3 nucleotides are TGTGCCAGCGGACAGGGTGAAAATCAGCCCCAGCATTTT. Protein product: CASGQGENQPQHF.

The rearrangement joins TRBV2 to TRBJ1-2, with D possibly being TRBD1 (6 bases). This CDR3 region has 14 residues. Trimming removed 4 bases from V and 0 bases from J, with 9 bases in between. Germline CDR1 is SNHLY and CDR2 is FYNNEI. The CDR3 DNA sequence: TGTGCCAGCAGTGGGGACAACTCTAACTATGGCTACACCTTC. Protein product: CASSGDNSNYGYTF. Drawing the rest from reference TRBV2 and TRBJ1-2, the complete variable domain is EPEVTQTPSHQVTQMGQEVILRCVPISNHLYFYWYRQILGQKVEFLVSFYNNEISEKSEIFDDQFSVERPDGSNFTLKIRSTKLEDSAMYFCASSGDNSNYGYTFGSGTRLTVV.

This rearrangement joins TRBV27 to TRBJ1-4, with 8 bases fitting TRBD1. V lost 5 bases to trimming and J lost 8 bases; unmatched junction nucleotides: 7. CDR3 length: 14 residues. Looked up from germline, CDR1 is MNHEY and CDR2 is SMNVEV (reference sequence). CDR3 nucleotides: TGTGCCAGCAGTACGGACAGGGTTAGGGAAAAACTGTTTTTT. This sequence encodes CASSTDRVREKLFF.

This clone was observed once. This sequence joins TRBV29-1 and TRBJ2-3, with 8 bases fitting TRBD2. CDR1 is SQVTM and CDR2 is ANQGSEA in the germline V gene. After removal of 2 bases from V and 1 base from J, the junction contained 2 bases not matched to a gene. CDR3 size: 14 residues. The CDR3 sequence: CSVEKTSGTDTQYF. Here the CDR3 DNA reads TGCAGCGTTGAAAAGACTAGCGGCACAGATACGCAGTATTTT.

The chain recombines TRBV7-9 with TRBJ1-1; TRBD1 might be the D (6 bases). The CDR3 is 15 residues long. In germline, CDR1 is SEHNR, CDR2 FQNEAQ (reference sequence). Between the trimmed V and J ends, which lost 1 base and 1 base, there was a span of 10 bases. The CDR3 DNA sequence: TGTGCCAGCAGCTTAGTGGGGGCGGGGAACACTGAAGCTTTCTTT. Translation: CASSLVGAGNTEAFF.

The CDR3 DNA is TGTGCCAGCAGCGTAGGTCAGCTAGCGGGAGTAGAGACCCAGTACTTC. Protein product: CASSVGQLAGVETQYF. The chain uses TRBV9 and TRBJ2-5, with TRBD2 matching 10 bases. After removal of 0 bases from V and 4 bases from J, the junction contained 6 bases not matched to a gene. The germline gives CDR1 SGDLS, CDR2 YYNGEE. This CDR3 is 16 amino acids long.